Each of the 2 T cell receptor beta chains below was sequenced from the same sample in a study of brain T cells in children with intractable seizures. Profiled with immunoSEQ multiplex PCR; TCRdb holds only in-frame clones, not every one. The sample has around 340,000 clones, 93% seen once; the top ten hold around 5%. Time point reported: blood from clinic visit 5 months post-surgery; TSC patient then seizure free. The specimen was peripheral blood, collected roughly 5 months after surgery. These receptors all come from a boy under two years old with tuberous sclerosis and intractable seizures.

The CDR3 here is CAISEKSGTDTQYF. The CDR3 DNA sequence: TGTGCCATCAGTGAGAAAAGCGGCACAGATACGCAGTATTTT. V gene TRBV10-3 combines with J gene TRBJ2-3, with unresolved D. Germline V lookup: CDR1 ENHRY, CDR2 SYGVKD. Trimming removed 2 bases at V and 1 base at J, with 7 bases between. The CDR3 runs to 14 residues.

The chain recombines TRBV5-1 with TRBJ2-2; D is uncertain. The CDR3 has 16 residues. V lost 3 bases, J lost 4 bases, and 16 bases lay in between. Germline loops: CDR1 SGHRS, CDR2 YFSETQ. The CDR3 region has the DNA TGCGCCAGCAGCTCGTCCCGGGTCAGTGGCACCGGGGAGCTGTTTTTT. Protein sequence: CASSSSRVSGTGELFF.